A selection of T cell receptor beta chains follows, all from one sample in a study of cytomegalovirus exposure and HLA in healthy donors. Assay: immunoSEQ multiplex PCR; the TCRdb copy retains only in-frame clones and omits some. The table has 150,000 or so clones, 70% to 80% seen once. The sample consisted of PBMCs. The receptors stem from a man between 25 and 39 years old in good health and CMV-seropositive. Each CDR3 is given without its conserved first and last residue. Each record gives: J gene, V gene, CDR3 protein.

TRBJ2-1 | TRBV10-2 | ASSESKSSAGVYEQF
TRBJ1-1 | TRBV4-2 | ASSQDGGRTNTEAF
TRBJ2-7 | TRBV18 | ASSPAGGRKEQY
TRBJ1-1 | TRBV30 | AWTTQSGGTEAF
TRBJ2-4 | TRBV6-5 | ASSLGTGDNIQY
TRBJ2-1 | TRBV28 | ASSFPARTGPNNEQF
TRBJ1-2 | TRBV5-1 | ASSLEGRDFHGYT
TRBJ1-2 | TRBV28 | ATGGYT
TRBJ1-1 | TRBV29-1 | SVREGPSTEAF
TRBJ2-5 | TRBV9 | ASSVDRTETQY
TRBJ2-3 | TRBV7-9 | ASSFPLNGGSDTQY
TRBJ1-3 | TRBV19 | ASSTGGTFGNTIY
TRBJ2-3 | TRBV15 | ATRVTDTQY
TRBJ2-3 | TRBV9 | ASRAGGPDTQY
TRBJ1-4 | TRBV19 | ASSRDSNEKLF
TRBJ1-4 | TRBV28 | ASSLQGSKLF
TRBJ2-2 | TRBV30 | AWNLATANTGELF
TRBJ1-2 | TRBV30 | AWSNPSTAHYGYT
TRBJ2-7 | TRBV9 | ASSASSGRVGNEQY
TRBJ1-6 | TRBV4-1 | ASHRTGGYNSPLH